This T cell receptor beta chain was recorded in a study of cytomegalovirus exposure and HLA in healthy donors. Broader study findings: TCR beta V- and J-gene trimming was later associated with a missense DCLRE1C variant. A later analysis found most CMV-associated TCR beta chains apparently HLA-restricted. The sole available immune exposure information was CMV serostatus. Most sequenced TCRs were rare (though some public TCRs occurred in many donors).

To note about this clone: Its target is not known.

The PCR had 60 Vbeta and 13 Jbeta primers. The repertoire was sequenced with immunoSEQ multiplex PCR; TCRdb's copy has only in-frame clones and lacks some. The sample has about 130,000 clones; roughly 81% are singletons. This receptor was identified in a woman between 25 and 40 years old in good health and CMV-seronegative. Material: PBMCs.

The CDR3 protein is CASSGSYGTSGVRPQHF. CDR3 bases: TGTGCCAGCAGCGGGAGTTATGGGACATCCGGGGTCAGGCCCCAGCATTTT. The chain recombines TRBV9 with TRBJ1-5; D might be TRBD1 (6 bases). Germline V gives CDR1 SGDLS, CDR2 YYNGEE. V lost 3 bases and J lost 9, with 25 bases in between. This CDR3 comprises 17 residues.